This TCR beta chain is from a study of CD8+ T cells in alopecia areata. Following extraction, RNA underwent reverse transcription to cDNA, which served as the sequencing template. Some clones are missing from TCRdb's copy, which holds only in-frame ones; the method was immunoSEQ multiplex PCR. The table records around 150,000 clones, about two thirds of them present only once. Treatment denoted: oral pan-JAK inhibitor, 5-10 mg twice daily. Germline lookup yields CDR1 ENHRY and CDR2 SYGVKD. The CDR3 extends over 15 amino acids. Trimming cost V 6 bases and J 1 base; bases outside gene matches: 6. This receptor was obtained from a human donor with alopecia areata. Sequenced material: CD4+ T cells sorted from blood, taken at week 4, from a patient treated with tofacitinib. The chain carries TRBV10-3 and TRBJ2-7; 10 bases agree with TRBD1. CDR3 coding DNA: TGTGCCATCAGAGGGGGGACAGGGGTTTCCTACGAGCAGTACTTC. It yields the protein CAIRGGTGVSYEQYF.